This passage covers 17 T cell receptor beta chains from one sample sequenced in a study of blood T cell repertoires in COVID-19. The protocol was immunoSEQ multiplex PCR, while the TCRdb copy is restricted to in-frame clones and leaves out a portion. The top ten clones hold around 4% of a sample with approximately 71,000 clones, around 83% of them seen once. Sequenced: peripheral blood. The origin of the receptors is a man aged 45 to 65 with acute or convalescent COVID-19.

The chain couples TRBV27 to TRBJ2-3; 11 bases fit TRBD2. The CDR3 runs to 16 residues. V shed 1 base and J 5 bases; nucleotides not matched to a gene: 5. Looked up from germline, CDR1 is MNHEY and CDR2 is SMNVEV (reference sequence). The CDR3 loop is CASSLYSGRDGDTQYF. The CDR3 DNA follows: TGTGCCAGCAGTTTATATAGCGGGAGGGATGGAGATACGCAGTATTTT.

The CDR3 sequence is CASRDSRNIQYF. The CDR3 DNA is TGCGCCAGCAGGGACAGCCGAAACATTCAGTACTTC. V is TRBV5-1 and J is TRBJ2-4; D may be TRBD1 (6 bases). V gave up 5 bases and J gave up 6 bases, with 9 bases separating them. The CDR3 has 12 amino acids. In germline, CDR1 is SGHRS, CDR2 YFSETQ.

The J gene is TRBJ2-7, the V gene TRBV27; D is perhaps TRBD1 (6 bases). V was clipped by 0 bases and J by 4 bases, with 13 bases between them. The germline V gene has CDR1 MNHEY and CDR2 SMNVEV (reference sequence). The CDR3 extends over 15 amino acids. CDR3 protein: CASSLSSQGPYEQYF. CDR3 sequence (DNA): TGTGCCAGCAGTTTATCGTCACAGGGACCATACGAGCAGTACTTC.

The rearrangement links TRBV6-6 to TRBJ2-3, with D uncertain. Trimming removed 6 bases from V and 6 bases from J, with 16 bases in between. This CDR3 spans 14 amino acids. CDR1 is MNHNY, CDR2 SVGAGI, per germline (reference sequence). The CDR3 loop is CASSPRSKWDTQYF. DNA for the CDR3: TGTGCCAGCAGCCCGAGGTCGAAATGGGATACGCAGTATTTT.

The CDR3 region is CASGAGGASYEQYF. In nucleotides, the CDR3 is TGTGCCAGCGGAGCAGGGGGCGCGTCCTACGAGCAGTACTTC. The rearrangement joins TRBV6-5 to TRBJ2-7, with 8 bases lining up with TRBD1. CDR1 and CDR2 (germline): MNHEY, SVGAGI. The ends lost 8 bases at V and 1 base at J; junction bases unmatched: 7. The CDR3 is 14 amino acids.

This clone was observed a single time. The rearrangement joins TRBV19 to TRBJ2-5; TRBD2 agrees at 11 bases. CDR1 and CDR2 (germline): LNHDA, SQIVND (reference sequence). V lost 0 bases, J lost 5 bases, and 5 bases stayed unmatched. The CDR3 runs 16 residues. The CDR3 spells CASSIETSGSWETQYF. The CDR3 nucleotides are TGTGCCAGTAGTATAGAAACTAGCGGGAGTTGGGAGACCCAGTACTTC.

The chain couples TRBV5-1 to TRBJ2-7, with TRBD1 as a possible D gene (6 bases). CDR3 length equals 14 residues. Trimming pared 0 bases from V and 3 bases from J, leaving 10 bases between. Germline V CDR1 and CDR2: SGHRS, YFSETQ. This CDR3 reads CASSLAAQGYEQYF. CDR3 coding DNA: TGCGCCAGCAGCTTGGCCGCACAGGGCTACGAGCAGTACTTC.

This rearrangement joins TRBV6-1 to TRBJ1-5; no firm D call. This CDR3 comprises 14 residues. CDR1 and CDR2 from the germline V gene are MNHNS and SASEGT. The V and J ends lost 7 bases and 3 bases respectively, with 13 bases between them. The CDR3 is CASIPQAHNQPQHF. In nucleotides, the CDR3 is TGTGCCAGCATTCCCCAGGCTCACAATCAGCCCCAGCATTTT.

The chain joins TRBV19 to TRBJ2-4; no definite D call. The CDR3 runs to 14 residues. The germline V gene encodes CDR1 LNHDA and CDR2 SQIVND (reference sequence). Between the trimmed V and J ends, which lost 3 bases and 6 bases, there was a span of 12 bases. Written as DNA, the CDR3 is TGTGCCAGTAGTATTTCACAGTCGAGAAACATTCAGTACTTC. Its translation is CASSISQSRNIQYF.

The chain employs TRBV7-9 and TRBJ2-1; D may be TRBD2 (6 bases). Germline V lookup: CDR1 SEHNR, CDR2 FQNEAQ (reference sequence). V dropped 5 bases and J dropped 5 bases, with 16 bases sitting between them. This CDR3 region has 15 residues. The CDR3 coding sequence is TGTGCCAGCAGCCCTGGGGGGAAACAAAACAATGAGCAGTTCTTC. It yields the protein CASSPGGKQNNEQFF.

V usage is TRBV2 and J usage is TRBJ2-3; 9 bases fit TRBD2. The CDR3 consists of 15 residues. Germline V CDR1 and CDR2: SNHLY, FYNNEI. Trimming at V came to 4 bases and at J to 10 bases, leaving 12 bases not matched to a gene. CDR3 in DNA: TGTGCCAGCAGTGTTTCCGGTTTAGCGGGAGAACCGCAGTATTTT. This translates into CASSVSGLAGEPQYF.

The rearrangement links TRBV19 to TRBJ1-2; tentatively, D is TRBD1 (5 bases). The germline V gene encodes CDR1 LNHDA and CDR2 SQIVND (reference sequence). V dropped 3 bases and J dropped 2 bases, with 19 bases sitting between them. CDR3 size: 17 residues. CDR3 sequence: CASSISARDSLNYGYTF. In DNA, the CDR3 is TGTGCCAGTAGTATCTCCGCCAGGGACTCCCTGAACTATGGCTACACCTTC. Full variable domain (missing parts from reference TRBV19 and TRBJ1-2): DGGITQSPKYLFRKEGQNVTLSCEQNLNHDAMYWYRQDPGQGLRLIYYSQIVNDFQKGDIAEGYSVSREKKESFPLTVTSAQKNPTAFYLCASSISARDSLNYGYTFGSGTRLTVV.

The rearrangement uses TRBV10-3 and TRBJ2-3; 12 bases are shared with TRBD2. Germline V lookup: CDR1 ENHRY, CDR2 SYGVKD. The junction had 12 bases not matched to a gene; V was cut back by 10 bases and J by 7 bases. This CDR3 spans 15 amino acids. The CDR3 bases are TGTGCCACCGGGACTAGCGGGTCCAGCCTTAATACGCAGTATTTT. Translated, it gives CATGTSGSSLNTQYF.

The chain carries TRBV7-8 and TRBJ1-2, with 12 bases aligning to TRBD1. There are 14 residues in the CDR3. Germline lookup yields CDR1 SGHVS and CDR2 FQNEAQ. The junction had 5 bases not matched to a gene; V was cut back by 5 bases and J by 7 bases. The CDR3 protein is CASSPGQGALGYTF. CDR3 nucleotide sequence: TGTGCCAGCAGCCCGGGACAGGGGGCGCTTGGCTACACCTTC.

CDR3 DNA sequence: TGTGCCAGCAGCTTAGATTGGTCGGGACTACCCTACGAGCAGTACTTC. Translation gives CASSLDWSGLPYEQYF. The chain is built from TRBV11-2 and TRBJ2-7, with 7 bases lining up with TRBD2. After removal of 0 bases from V and 2 bases from J, the junction contained 7 bases not matched to a gene. In germline, CDR1 is SGHAT, CDR2 FQNNGV. The CDR3 spans 16 residues.

The rearrangement uses TRBV19 and TRBJ1-2; TRBD1 aligns across 8 bases. V gave up 6 bases and J gave up 0 bases; unmatched junction bases: 12. This CDR3 has 17 amino acids. Germline V gives CDR1 LNHDA, CDR2 SQIVND (reference sequence). The CDR3 reads CASRSPLGQGTNYGYTF. CDR3 bases: TGTGCCAGTAGATCGCCCCTTGGACAGGGCACTAACTATGGCTACACCTTC.

This chain uses TRBV9 with TRBJ2-5; TRBD2 matches at 10 bases. CDR3 size: 13 residues. CDR1 and CDR2 (germline): SGDLS, YYNGEE. With 6 bases clipped from V and 4 bases from J, the junction kept 3 bases outside the gene matches. CDR3 amino acids: CASTSGGGETQYF. CDR3 DNA: TGTGCCAGCACTAGCGGGGGAGGAGAGACCCAGTACTTC.